This T cell receptor beta chain was identified in a study of blood T cell repertoires in COVID-19. Overall study: Sites in the United States, Italy and Spain provided acute and convalescent COVID-19 samples. Sources were T cells, B-cell-depleted T cells, or PBMCs; the material itself was cDNA or gDNA.

In the authors' workflow: By means of reference gene primer amplification, nucleated cell counts were estimated. The table came from immunoSEQ multiplex PCR; TCRdb's copy has only in-frame clones and leaves some out. The V and J calls and clone size are taken from that table; D and trimming were inferred from the DNA. Of some 130,000 clones listed, roughly 79% are singletons. Germline lookup yields CDR1 ENHRY and CDR2 SYGVKD. V lost 2 bases and J lost 1; bases outside the gene matches: 12. The CDR3 is made up of 18 amino acids. J is TRBJ1-1 and V is TRBV10-3; 8 nucleotides match TRBD1. Sequencing input: peripheral blood. This receptor was taken from a human donor in a cohort sampled during active COVID-19. CDR3: CAISETGGNLGTNTEAFF. Here the CDR3 DNA reads TGTGCCATCAGTGAGACAGGGGGAAACCTGGGAACGAACACTGAAGCTTTCTTT.